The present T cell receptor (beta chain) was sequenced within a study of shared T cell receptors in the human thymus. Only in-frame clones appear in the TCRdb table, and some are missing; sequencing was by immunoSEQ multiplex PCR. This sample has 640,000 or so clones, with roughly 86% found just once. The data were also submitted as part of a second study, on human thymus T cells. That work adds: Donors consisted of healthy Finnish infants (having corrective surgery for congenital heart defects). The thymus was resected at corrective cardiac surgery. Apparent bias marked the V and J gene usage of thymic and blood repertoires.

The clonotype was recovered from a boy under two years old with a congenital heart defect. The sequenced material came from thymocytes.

The CDR3 loop reads CAWTQSGVIGEAFF. The CDR3 coding sequence is TGTGCCTGGACCCAGTCCGGAGTTATCGGTGAAGCTTTCTTT. The J gene is TRBJ1-1, the V gene TRBV30; D unclear. This CDR3 is 14 amino acids long. V was clipped by 4 bases and J by 7 bases, with 19 bases between them. Germline CDR1 is GTSNPN and CDR2 is SVGIG (reference sequence).